This T cell receptor (beta chain) comes out of a study of post-analysis software for immune sequencing data. Study-level points and caveats: People with multiple sclerosis had a significantly lower normalized Chao1 diversity than controls did. Included in a set of about five TRBV segments more frequent in patients than controls were TRBV5-6, TRBV5-1 and TRBV20-1. Under the F measure, samples that were prepared in one batch clustered strongly together.

This clonotype has a handful of counts. Its antigen is unknown. V lost 3 bases, J lost 7 bases, and 11 bases stayed unmatched. Germline-derived CDR1 and CDR2 are KGHSH and LQKENI. The CDR3 runs to 16 residues. TCR beta cDNA libraries included unique molecular identifiers. TCRdb analysed the PCR reads with MiXCR anew, one entry per CDR3 protein. The sample has roughly 800,000 distinct CDR3 sequences; approximately 30% are singletons. The chain carries TRBV18 and TRBJ2-1, with 8 bases fitting TRBD2. The clonotype originates from a girl aged 10-17 years with multiple sclerosis. Material for sequencing was blood. The CDR3 spells CASSPEMGLGENEQFF. For the CDR3, the DNA is TGTGCCAGCTCACCGGAAATGGGACTAGGAGAGAATGAGCAGTTCTTC.